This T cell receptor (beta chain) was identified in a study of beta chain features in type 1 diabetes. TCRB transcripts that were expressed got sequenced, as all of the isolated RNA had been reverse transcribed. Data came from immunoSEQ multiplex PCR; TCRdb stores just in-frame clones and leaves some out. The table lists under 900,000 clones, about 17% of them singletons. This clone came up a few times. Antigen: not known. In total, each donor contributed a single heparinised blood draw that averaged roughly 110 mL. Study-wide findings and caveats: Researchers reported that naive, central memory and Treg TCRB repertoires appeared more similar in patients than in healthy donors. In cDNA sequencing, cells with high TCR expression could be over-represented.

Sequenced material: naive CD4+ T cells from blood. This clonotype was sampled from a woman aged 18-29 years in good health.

This CDR3 reads CASSPQGAGYNEQFF. CDR3 nucleotides: TGTGCCAGCTCGCCTCAGGGGGCCGGTTACAATGAGCAGTTCTTC. The chain uses TRBV18 and TRBJ2-1; 8 bases match TRBD1. The CDR3 runs to 15 residues. The trim removed 6 bases at V and 4 bases at J, leaving 8 bases unmatched. From germline, CDR1 is KGHSH and CDR2 LQKENI. The whole variable domain, filled in from reference TRBV18 and TRBJ2-1, reads NAGVMQNPRHLVRRRGQEARLRCSPMKGHSHVYWYRQLPEEGLKFMVYLQKENIIDESGMPKERFSAEFPKEGPSILRIQQVVRGDSAAYFCASSPQGAGYNEQFFGPGTRLTVL.